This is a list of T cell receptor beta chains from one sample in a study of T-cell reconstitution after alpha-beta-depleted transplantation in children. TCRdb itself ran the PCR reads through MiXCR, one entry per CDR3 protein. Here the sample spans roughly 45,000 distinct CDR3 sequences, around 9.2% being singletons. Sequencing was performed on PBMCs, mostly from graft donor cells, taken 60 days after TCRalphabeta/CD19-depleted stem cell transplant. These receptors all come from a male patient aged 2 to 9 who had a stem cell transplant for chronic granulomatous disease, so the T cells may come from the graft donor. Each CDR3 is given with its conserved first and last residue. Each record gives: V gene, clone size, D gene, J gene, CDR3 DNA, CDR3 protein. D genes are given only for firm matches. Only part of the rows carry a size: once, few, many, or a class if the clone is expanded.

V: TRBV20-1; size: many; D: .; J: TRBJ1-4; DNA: TGCAGTGCTAGAGATCTCGGCAATGAAAAACTGTTTTTT; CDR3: CSARDLGNEKLFF
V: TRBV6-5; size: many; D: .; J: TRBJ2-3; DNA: TGTGCCAGCAGTTCCAGCCGCACAGATACGCAGTATTTT; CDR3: CASSSSRTDTQYF
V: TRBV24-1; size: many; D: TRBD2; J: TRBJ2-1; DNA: TGTGCCACCAGGACTAGCGGGAATGAGCAGTTCTTC; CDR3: CATRTSGNEQFF
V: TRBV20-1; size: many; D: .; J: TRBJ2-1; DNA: TGCAGTGCTAGATTGGCGGCATCCTACAATGAGCAGTTCTTC; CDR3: CSARLAASYNEQFF
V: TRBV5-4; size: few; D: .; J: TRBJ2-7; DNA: TGTGCCAGCAGCTTTATCAGTTCGAGCTCCTACGAGCAGTACTTC; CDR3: CASSFISSSSYEQYF
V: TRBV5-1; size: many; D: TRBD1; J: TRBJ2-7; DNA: TGCGCCAGCAGCTCCACCGGGACAGCTTACGAGCAGTACTTC; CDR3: CASSSTGTAYEQYF
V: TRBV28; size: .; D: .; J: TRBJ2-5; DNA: TGTGCCAGCGGACCCTTCCAAGAGACCCAGTACTTC; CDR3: CASGPFQETQYF
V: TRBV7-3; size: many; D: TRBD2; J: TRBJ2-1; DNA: TGTGCCAGCAGCTCCCCCGGTGCTAGCGGGAGGCCCCTGAGCTCCTACAATGAGCAGTTCTTC; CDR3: CASSSPGASGRPLSSYNEQFF
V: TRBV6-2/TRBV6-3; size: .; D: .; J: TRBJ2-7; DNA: TGTGCCAGCAGTTATATGTACGAGCAGTACTTC; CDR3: CASSYMYEQYF
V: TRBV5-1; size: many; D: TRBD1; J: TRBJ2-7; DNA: TGCGCCAGCAGCGAATACCAACTAGGGACAGGGGACTCCTACGAGCAGTACTTC; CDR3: CASSEYQLGTGDSYEQYF
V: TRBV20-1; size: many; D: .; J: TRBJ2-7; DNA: TGCAGTGCTGCAACGGACTACTACGAGCAGTACTTC; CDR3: CSAATDYYEQYF
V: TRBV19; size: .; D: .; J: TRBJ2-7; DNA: TGTGCCAGTAGTATCAGCGGCTACGAGCAGTACTTC; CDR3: CASSISGYEQYF
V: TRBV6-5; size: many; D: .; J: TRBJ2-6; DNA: TGTGCCAGCAGTTACGGCCATAGCTCTGGGGCCAACGTCCTGACTTTC; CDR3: CASSYGHSSGANVLTF
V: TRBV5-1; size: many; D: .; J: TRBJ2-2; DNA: TGCGCCAGCAGCTTGAAACAGCCCGGGGAGCTGTTTTTT; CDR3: CASSLKQPGELFF
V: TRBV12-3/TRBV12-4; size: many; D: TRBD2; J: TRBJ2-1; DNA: TGTGCCAGCAGCCGGAGCGGGAGCTCCTACAATGAGCAGTTCTTC; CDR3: CASSRSGSSYNEQFF
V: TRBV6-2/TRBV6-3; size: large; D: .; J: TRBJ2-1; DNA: TGTGCCAGCAGTTACTGGGGACCTAGAGACAATGAGCAGTTCTTC; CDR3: CASSYWGPRDNEQFF
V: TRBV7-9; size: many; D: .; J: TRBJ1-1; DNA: TGTGCCAGCAGCCCGGCACCGAACACTGAAGCTTTCTTT; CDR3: CASSPAPNTEAFF
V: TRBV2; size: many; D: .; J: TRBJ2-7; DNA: TGTGCCAGCAGCCTACTACTTTACGAGCAGTACTTC; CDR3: CASSLLLYEQYF